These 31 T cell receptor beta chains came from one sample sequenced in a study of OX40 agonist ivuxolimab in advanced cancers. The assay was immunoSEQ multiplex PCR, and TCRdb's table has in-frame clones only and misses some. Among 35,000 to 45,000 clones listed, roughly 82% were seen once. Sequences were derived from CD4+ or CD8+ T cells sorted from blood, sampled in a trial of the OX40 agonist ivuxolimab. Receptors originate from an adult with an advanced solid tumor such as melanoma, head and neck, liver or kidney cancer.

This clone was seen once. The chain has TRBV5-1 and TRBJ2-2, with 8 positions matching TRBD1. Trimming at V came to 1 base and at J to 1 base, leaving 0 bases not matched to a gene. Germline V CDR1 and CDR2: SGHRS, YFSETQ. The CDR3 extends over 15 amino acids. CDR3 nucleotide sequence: TGCGCCAGCAGCTTGACAGGGGGGAACACCGGGGAGCTGTTTTTT. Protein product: CASSLTGGNTGELFF.

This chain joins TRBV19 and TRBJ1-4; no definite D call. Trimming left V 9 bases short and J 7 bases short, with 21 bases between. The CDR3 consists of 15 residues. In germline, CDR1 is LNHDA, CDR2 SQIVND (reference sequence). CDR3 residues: CASTPGGGLGEKLFF. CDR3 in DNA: TGTGCCAGCACCCCTGGCGGAGGTTTGGGTGAAAAACTGTTTTTT.

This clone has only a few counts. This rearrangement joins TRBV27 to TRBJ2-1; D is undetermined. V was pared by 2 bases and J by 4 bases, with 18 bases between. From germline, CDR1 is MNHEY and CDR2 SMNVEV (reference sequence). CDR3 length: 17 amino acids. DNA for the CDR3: TGTGCCAGCAGTTTAGCCGTTACAGATGGATGGTACAATGAGCAGTTCTTC. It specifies CASSLAVTDGWYNEQFF.

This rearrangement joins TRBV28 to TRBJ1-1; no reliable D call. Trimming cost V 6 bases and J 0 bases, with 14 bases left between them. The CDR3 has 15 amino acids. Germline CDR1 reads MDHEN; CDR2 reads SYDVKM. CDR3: CASRDRLGVNTEAFF. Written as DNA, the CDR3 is TGTGCCAGCAGGGATCGACTGGGTGTGAACACTGAAGCTTTCTTT.

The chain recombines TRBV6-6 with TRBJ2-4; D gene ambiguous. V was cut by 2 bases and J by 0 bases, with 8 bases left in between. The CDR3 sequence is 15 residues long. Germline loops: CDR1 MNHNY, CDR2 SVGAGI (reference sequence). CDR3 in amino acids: CASSYVRGAKNIQYF. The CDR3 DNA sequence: TGTGCCAGCAGTTACGTTCGAGGAGCCAAAAACATTCAGTACTTC.

The CDR3 DNA sequence: TGTGCCAGCAGCTTCGGGGAGTACGAGCAGTACTTC. Protein sequence: CASSFGEYEQYF. The V and J genes are TRBV7-8 and TRBJ2-7; weak D call: TRBD2 (5 bases). The CDR3 is made up of 12 amino acids. V lost 3 bases to trimming and J lost 4 bases, with 7 bases between them. The germline CDR1 and CDR2 sequences are SGHVS and FQNEAQ.

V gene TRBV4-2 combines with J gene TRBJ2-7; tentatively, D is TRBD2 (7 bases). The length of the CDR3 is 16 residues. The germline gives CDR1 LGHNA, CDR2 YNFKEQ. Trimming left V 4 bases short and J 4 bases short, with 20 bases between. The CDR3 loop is CASSPRTGGGIYEQYF. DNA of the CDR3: TGTGCCAGCAGCCCCCGGACGGGGGGCGGGATTTACGAGCAGTACTTC.

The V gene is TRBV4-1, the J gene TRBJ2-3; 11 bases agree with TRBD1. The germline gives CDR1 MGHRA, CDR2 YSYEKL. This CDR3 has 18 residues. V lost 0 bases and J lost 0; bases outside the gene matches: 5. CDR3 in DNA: TGCGCCAGCAGCCAAGATGGGACAGGGGGGCCCAGCACAGATACGCAGTATTTT. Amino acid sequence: CASSQDGTGGPSTDTQYF.

CDR3 nucleotide sequence: TGTGCCAGCAGCGTAGATGTAGCGGGAGGAGAGCAGTTCTTC. This encodes CASSVDVAGGEQFF. The rearrangement uses TRBV9 and TRBJ2-1; TRBD2 agrees at 10 bases. The germline V gene has CDR1 SGDLS and CDR2 YYNGEE. V gave up 0 bases and J gave up 10 bases; unmatched junction bases: 4. The CDR3 is 14 residues long.

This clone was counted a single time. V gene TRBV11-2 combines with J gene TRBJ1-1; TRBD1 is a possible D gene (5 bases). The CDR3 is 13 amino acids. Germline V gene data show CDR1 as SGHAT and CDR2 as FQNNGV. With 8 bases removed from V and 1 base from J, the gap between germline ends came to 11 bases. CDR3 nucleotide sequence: TGTGCCAGCGCCGTGGGGGGGAACACTGAAGCTTTCTTT. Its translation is CASAVGGNTEAFF. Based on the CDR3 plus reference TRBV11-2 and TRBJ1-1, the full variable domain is EAGVAQSPRYKIIEKRQSVAFWCNPISGHATLYWYQQILGQGPKLLIQFQNNGVVDDSQLPKDRFSAERLKGVDSTLKIQPAKLEDSAVYLCASAVGGNTEAFFGQGTRLTVV.

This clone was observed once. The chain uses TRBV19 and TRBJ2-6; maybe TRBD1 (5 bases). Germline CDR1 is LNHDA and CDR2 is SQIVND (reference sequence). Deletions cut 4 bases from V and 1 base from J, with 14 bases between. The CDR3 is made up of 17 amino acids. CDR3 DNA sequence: TGTGCCAGTAGTACGCTACAGGATTTTTCTGGGGCCAACGTCCTGACTTTC. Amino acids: CASSTLQDFSGANVLTF.

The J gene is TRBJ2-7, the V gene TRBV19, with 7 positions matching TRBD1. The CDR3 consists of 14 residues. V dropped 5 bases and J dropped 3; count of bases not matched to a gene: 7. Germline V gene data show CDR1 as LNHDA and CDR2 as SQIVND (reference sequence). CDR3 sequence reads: CASSPPGQLYEQYF. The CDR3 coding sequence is TGTGCCAGTAGTCCCCCGGGACAGCTCTACGAGCAGTACTTC.

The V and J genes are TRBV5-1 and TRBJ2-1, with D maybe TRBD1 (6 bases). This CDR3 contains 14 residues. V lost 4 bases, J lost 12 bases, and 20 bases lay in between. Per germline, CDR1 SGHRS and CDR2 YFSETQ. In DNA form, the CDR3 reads TGCGCCAGCAGCCTGATACCGGGACACAGCGTGCAGTTCTTC. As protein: CASSLIPGHSVQFF.

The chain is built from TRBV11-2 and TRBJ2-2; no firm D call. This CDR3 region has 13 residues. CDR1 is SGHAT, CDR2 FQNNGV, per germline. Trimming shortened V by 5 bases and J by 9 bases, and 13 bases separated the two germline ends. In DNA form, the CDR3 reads TGTGCCAGCAGCCTCGACTTCCTATGGGAGCTGTTTTTT. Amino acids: CASSLDFLWELFF.

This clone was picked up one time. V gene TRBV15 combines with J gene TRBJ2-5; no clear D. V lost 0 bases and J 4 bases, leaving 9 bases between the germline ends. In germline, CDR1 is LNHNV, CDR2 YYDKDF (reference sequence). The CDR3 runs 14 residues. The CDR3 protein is CATSRDRGTETQYF. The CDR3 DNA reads TGTGCCACCAGCAGAGATCGTGGAACAGAGACCCAGTACTTC. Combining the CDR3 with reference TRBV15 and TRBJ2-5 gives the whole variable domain DAMVIQNPRYQVTQFGKPVTLSCSQTLNHNVMYWYQQKSSQAPKLLFHYYDKDFNNEADTPDNFQSRRPNTSFCFLDIRSPGLGDTAMYLCATSRDRGTETQYFGPGTRLLVL.

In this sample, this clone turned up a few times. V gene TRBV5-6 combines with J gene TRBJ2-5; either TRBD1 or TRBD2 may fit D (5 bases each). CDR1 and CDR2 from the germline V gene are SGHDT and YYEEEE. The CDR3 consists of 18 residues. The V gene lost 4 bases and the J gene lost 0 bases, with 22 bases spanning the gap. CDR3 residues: CASSTRDLMQRYQETQYF. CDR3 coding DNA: TGTGCCAGCAGCACCCGGGACCTTATGCAGCGGTACCAAGAGACCCAGTACTTC.

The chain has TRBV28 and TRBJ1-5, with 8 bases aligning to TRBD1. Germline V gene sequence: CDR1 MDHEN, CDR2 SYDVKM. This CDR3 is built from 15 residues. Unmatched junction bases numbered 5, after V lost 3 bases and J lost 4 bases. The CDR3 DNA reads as TGTGCCAGCAGTTTCGGACAGGGAAGGAATCAGCCCCAGCATTTT. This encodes CASSFGQGRNQPQHF.

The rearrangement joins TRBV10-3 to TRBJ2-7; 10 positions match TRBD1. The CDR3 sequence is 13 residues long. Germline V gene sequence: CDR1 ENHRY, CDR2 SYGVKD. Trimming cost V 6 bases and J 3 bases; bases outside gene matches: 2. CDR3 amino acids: CAISGQGVYEQYF. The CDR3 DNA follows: TGTGCCATCAGCGGACAGGGGGTCTACGAGCAGTACTTC.

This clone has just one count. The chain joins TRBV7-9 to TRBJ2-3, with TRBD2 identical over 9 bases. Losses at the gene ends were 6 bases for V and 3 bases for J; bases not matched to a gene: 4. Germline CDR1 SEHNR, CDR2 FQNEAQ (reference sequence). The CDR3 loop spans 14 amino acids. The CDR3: CASSVGLATDTQYF. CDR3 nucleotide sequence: TGTGCCAGCAGTGTCGGACTAGCGACAGATACGCAGTATTTT.

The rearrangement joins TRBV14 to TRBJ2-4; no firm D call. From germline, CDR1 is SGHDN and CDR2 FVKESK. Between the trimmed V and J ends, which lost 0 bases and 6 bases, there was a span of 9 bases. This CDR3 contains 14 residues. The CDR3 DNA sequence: TGTGCCAGCAGCCAAGATCTTAAGCCAAACATTCAGTACTTC. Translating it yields CASSQDLKPNIQYF.

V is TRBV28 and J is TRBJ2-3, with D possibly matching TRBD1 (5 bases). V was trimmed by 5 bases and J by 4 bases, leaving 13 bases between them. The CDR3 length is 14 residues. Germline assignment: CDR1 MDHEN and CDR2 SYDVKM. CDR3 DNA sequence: TGTGCCAGCAGTAACCCACAGGCCCCAGATACGCAGTATTTT. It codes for CASSNPQAPDTQYF.

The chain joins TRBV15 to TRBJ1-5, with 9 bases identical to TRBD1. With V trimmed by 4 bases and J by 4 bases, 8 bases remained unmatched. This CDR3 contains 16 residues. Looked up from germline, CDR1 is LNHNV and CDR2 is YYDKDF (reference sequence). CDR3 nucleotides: TGTGCCACCAGCACCTACTCCGGGACAGGGAATCAGCCCCAGCATTTT. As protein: CATSTYSGTGNQPQHF.

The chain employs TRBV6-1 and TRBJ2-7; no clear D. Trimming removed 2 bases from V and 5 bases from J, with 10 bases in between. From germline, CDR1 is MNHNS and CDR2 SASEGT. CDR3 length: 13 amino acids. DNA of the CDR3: TGTGCCAGCAGTGAACAGATGAGCGACGAGCAGTACTTC. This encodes CASSEQMSDEQYF.

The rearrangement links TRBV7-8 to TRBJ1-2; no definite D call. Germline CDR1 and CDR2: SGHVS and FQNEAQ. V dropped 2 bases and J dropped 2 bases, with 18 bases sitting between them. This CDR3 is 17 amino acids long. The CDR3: CASSLLIRDTKNYGYTF. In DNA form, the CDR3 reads TGTGCCAGCAGCTTATTGATCCGAGACACGAAAAACTATGGCTACACCTTC.

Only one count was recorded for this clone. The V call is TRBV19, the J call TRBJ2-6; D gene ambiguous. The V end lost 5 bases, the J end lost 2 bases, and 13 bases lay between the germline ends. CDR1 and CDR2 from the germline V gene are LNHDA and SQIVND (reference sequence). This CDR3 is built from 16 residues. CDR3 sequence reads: CASSPAVSTGANVLTF. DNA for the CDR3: TGTGCCAGTAGTCCGGCCGTTAGCACTGGGGCCAACGTCCTGACTTTC.

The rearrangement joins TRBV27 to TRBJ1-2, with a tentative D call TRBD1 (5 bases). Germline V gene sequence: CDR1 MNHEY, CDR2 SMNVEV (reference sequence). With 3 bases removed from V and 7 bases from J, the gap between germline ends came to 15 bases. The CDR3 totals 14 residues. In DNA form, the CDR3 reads TGTGCCAGCAGTTTCGGTCGGGGGGAGGGTGGCTACACCTTC. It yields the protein CASSFGRGEGGYTF.

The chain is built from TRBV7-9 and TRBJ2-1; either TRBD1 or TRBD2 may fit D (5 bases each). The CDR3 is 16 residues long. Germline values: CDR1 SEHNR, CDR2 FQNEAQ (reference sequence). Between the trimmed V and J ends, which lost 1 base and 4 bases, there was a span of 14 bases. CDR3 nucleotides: TGTGCCAGCAGCTTAGAGGCGGGCAGGGAGTACAATGAGCAGTTCTTC. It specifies CASSLEAGREYNEQFF. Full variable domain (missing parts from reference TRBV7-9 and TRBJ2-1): DTGVSQNPRHKITKRGQNVTFRCDPISEHNRLYWYRQTLGQGPEFLTYFQNEAQLEKSRLLSDRFSAERPKGSFSTLEIQRTEQGDSAMYLCASSLEAGREYNEQFFGPGTRLTVL.

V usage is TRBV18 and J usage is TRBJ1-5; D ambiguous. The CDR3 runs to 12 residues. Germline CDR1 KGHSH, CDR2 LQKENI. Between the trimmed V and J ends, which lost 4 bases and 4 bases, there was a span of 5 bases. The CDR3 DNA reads TGTGCCAGCTCACTGAGTAATCAGCCCCAGCATTTT. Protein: CASSLSNQPQHF.

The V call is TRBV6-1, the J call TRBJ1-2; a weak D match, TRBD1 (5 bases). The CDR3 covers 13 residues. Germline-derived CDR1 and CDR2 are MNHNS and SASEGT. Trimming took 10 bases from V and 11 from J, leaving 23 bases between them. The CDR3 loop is CATPLGQGLSYTF. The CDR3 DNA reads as TGTGCCACGCCTCTCGGCCAGGGTTTGAGTTACACCTTC.

CDR3 loop: CASSLGSRTSGRGETQYF. The CDR3 coding sequence is TGTGCCAGCAGCTTAGGATCACGGACTAGCGGGAGAGGGGAGACCCAGTACTTC. The chain has TRBV11-3 and TRBJ2-5; TRBD2 agrees at 13 bases. This CDR3 has 18 amino acids. Germline trimming cut 1 base from V and 5 bases from J; bases unmatched to any gene: 10. CDR1 is SGHNT and CDR2 is YENEEA in the germline V gene.

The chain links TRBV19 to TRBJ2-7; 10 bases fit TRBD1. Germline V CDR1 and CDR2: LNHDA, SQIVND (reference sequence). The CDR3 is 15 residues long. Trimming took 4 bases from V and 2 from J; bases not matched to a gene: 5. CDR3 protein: CASSRRQGATYEQYF. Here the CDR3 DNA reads TGTGCCAGTAGTAGAAGACAGGGGGCGACCTACGAGCAGTACTTC. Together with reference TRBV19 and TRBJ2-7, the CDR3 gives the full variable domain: DGGITQSPKYLFRKEGQNVTLSCEQNLNHDAMYWYRQDPGQGLRLIYYSQIVNDFQKGDIAEGYSVSREKKESFPLTVTSAQKNPTAFYLCASSRRQGATYEQYFGPGTRLTVT.